These T cell receptor beta chains were read from a single sample in a study of T-cell reconstitution after alpha-beta-depleted transplantation in children. TCRdb reprocessed the PCR reads via MiXCR and lists one record per CDR3 protein. The table lists about 400,000 distinct CDR3 sequences, 15% to 20% of them singletons. This specimen consisted of PBMCs, mostly from graft donor cells, obtained 360 days after TCRalphabeta/CD19-depleted stem cell transplant. The receptors come from a boy under two years old who had a stem cell transplant for Wiskott-Aldrich syndrome, so the T cells may come from the graft donor. CDR3s include the opening cysteine and the closing phenylalanine or tryptophan. The order of the fields is clone size, D gene, V gene, J gene, CDR3 length, CDR3 DNA, CDR3 protein. A D gene is named only where the DNA matches it firmly. The size entry is marked missing in some rows and otherwise reads once, few, many or a size class.

clone size: few
D gene: .
V gene: TRBV18
J gene: TRBJ2-7
CDR3 length: 17
CDR3 DNA: TGTGCCAGCTCACCCTCCCCGACTGGGGGGTCTCTGATGGAGCAGTACTTC
CDR3 protein: CASSPSPTGGSLMEQYF

clone size: few
D gene: TRBD2
V gene: TRBV7-2
J gene: TRBJ2-1
CDR3 length: 15
CDR3 DNA: TGTGCCAGCAGCCGAGGGACTAGCGGCTTCGATGAGCAGTTCTTC
CDR3 protein: CASSRGTSGFDEQFF

clone size: .
D gene: TRBD2
V gene: TRBV5-1
J gene: TRBJ2-7
CDR3 length: 16
CDR3 DNA: TGCGCCAGCAGCCCTCAGCTAGCGGAGAGCTCCTACGAGCAGTACTTC
CDR3 protein: CASSPQLAESSYEQYF

clone size: few
D gene: TRBD1
V gene: TRBV7-2
J gene: TRBJ2-7
CDR3 length: 14
CDR3 DNA: TGTGCCAGCAGCTCCTTCTGGGACAGCTACGAGCAGTACTTC
CDR3 protein: CASSSFWDSYEQYF

clone size: few
D gene: .
V gene: TRBV28
J gene: TRBJ2-5
CDR3 length: 15
CDR3 DNA: TGTGCCAGCACCTACCGGCGGCGGCTACAAGAGACCCAGTACTTC
CDR3 protein: CASTYRRRLQETQYF

clone size: .
D gene: TRBD2
V gene: TRBV7-2
J gene: TRBJ2-2
CDR3 length: 17
CDR3 DNA: TGTGCCAGCAGCCTGGGACTAGCGGGGTACCGCACCGGGGAGCTGTTTTTT
CDR3 protein: CASSLGLAGYRTGELFF

clone size: few
D gene: TRBD1
V gene: TRBV24-1
J gene: TRBJ2-1
CDR3 length: 15
CDR3 DNA: TGTGCCACCAGTGACCCGGGACAGGGCCCGAATGAGCAGTTCTTC
CDR3 protein: CATSDPGQGPNEQFF

clone size: .
D gene: TRBD1
V gene: TRBV7-8
J gene: TRBJ2-5
CDR3 length: 16
CDR3 DNA: TGTGCCAGCAGCTTAAGGGGACAGGGGGCGGGTGAGACCCAGTACTTC
CDR3 protein: CASSLRGQGAGETQYF

clone size: few
D gene: TRBD1
V gene: TRBV4-3
J gene: TRBJ2-5
CDR3 length: 16
CDR3 DNA: TGCGCCAGCAGCCAAGAAGGGACAGGGAATATAGAGACCCAGTACTTC
CDR3 protein: CASSQEGTGNIETQYF

clone size: few
D gene: .
V gene: TRBV6-2/TRBV6-3
J gene: TRBJ2-7
CDR3 length: 13
CDR3 DNA: TGTGCCAGCAGGCCCACAGCGCGTTACGAGCAGTACTTC
CDR3 protein: CASRPTARYEQYF

clone size: few
D gene: .
V gene: TRBV5-1
J gene: TRBJ2-1
CDR3 length: 14
CDR3 DNA: TGCGCCAGCAGCTCCGGGACTTACCTCAATGAGCAGTTCTTC
CDR3 protein: CASSSGTYLNEQFF

clone size: .
D gene: .
V gene: TRBV28
J gene: TRBJ2-7
CDR3 length: 14
CDR3 DNA: TGTGCCAGCAGTTCCCCCCCATCGGCCTACGAGCAGTACTTC
CDR3 protein: CASSSPPSAYEQYF

clone size: many
D gene: TRBD2
V gene: TRBV12-3/TRBV12-4
J gene: TRBJ2-1
CDR3 length: 15
CDR3 DNA: TGTGCCAGCAGGAAACTAGCGGGGGGGGACAATGAGCAGTTCTTC
CDR3 protein: CASRKLAGGDNEQFF

clone size: many
D gene: .
V gene: TRBV7-9
J gene: TRBJ2-1
CDR3 length: 11
CDR3 DNA: TGTGCCAGCAGCTTAGGGTTCGAGCAGTTCTTC
CDR3 protein: CASSLGFEQFF

clone size: many
D gene: TRBD1
V gene: TRBV5-1
J gene: TRBJ2-7
CDR3 length: 13
CDR3 DNA: TGCGCCAGCAGCTCTGGGACAGGCTACGAGCAGTACTTC
CDR3 protein: CASSSGTGYEQYF

clone size: many
D gene: .
V gene: TRBV27
J gene: TRBJ2-7
CDR3 length: 19
CDR3 DNA: TGTGCCAGCAGTTTAAGGGCGATTTCGGGACTTCTAACGAAGGGCGAGCAGTACTTC
CDR3 protein: CASSLRAISGLLTKGEQYF

clone size: few
D gene: .
V gene: TRBV12-3/TRBV12-4
J gene: TRBJ2-7
CDR3 length: 14
CDR3 DNA: TGTGCCAGCAGGCGAGCGGAGGCCCTTGGAGGGCAGTACTTC
CDR3 protein: CASRRAEALGGQYF

clone size: .
D gene: .
V gene: TRBV20-1
J gene: TRBJ2-3
CDR3 length: 13
CDR3 DNA: TGCAGTGCCCCTAAAAACCCCACAGATACGCAGTATTTT
CDR3 protein: CSAPKNPTDTQYF

clone size: .
D gene: TRBD1
V gene: TRBV5-1
J gene: TRBJ2-7
CDR3 length: 16
CDR3 DNA: TGCGCCAGCAGCTACCCTAAGCCGGGACAGGGGGACGAGCAGTACTTC
CDR3 protein: CASSYPKPGQGDEQYF

clone size: .
D gene: TRBD2
V gene: TRBV5-1
J gene: TRBJ2-5
CDR3 length: 14
CDR3 DNA: TGCGCCAGCGGCCTTACTAGCGGTACGGAGACCCAGTACTTC
CDR3 protein: CASGLTSGTETQYF

clone size: few
D gene: .
V gene: TRBV10-3
J gene: TRBJ2-1
CDR3 length: 16
CDR3 DNA: TGTGCCATCAGAGACACGAGGGCCAGCTCCTACAATGAGCAGTTCTTC
CDR3 protein: CAIRDTRASSYNEQFF

clone size: few
D gene: .
V gene: TRBV7-9
J gene: TRBJ1-4
CDR3 length: 11
CDR3 DNA: TGTGCCAGCACCAAAAGTGAAAAACTGTTTTTT
CDR3 protein: CASTKSEKLFF

clone size: .
D gene: .
V gene: TRBV5-8
J gene: TRBJ2-1
CDR3 length: 14
CDR3 DNA: TGTGCCAGCAGCGCCGACAGGCCTAGGGATGAGCAGTTCTTC
CDR3 protein: CASSADRPRDEQFF

clone size: .
D gene: TRBD1
V gene: TRBV5-1
J gene: TRBJ1-2
CDR3 length: 15
CDR3 DNA: TGCGCCAGCAGCTTGGCCGGGACAGGGGAGTATGGCTACACCTTC
CDR3 protein: CASSLAGTGEYGYTF

clone size: .
D gene: .
V gene: TRBV9
J gene: TRBJ2-2
CDR3 length: 16
CDR3 DNA: TGTGCCAGCAGCGTAGTCACCGGGAGCGGCACCGGGGAGCTGTTTTTT
CDR3 protein: CASSVVTGSGTGELFF

clone size: few
D gene: TRBD2
V gene: TRBV5-1
J gene: TRBJ2-1
CDR3 length: 15
CDR3 DNA: TGCGCCAGCAGCTTTGGGACTAGATTTGGATCTGAGCAGTTCTTC
CDR3 protein: CASSFGTRFGSEQFF

clone size: .
D gene: .
V gene: TRBV12-3/TRBV12-4
J gene: TRBJ2-7
CDR3 length: 15
CDR3 DNA: TGTGCCAGCACCCCGGGTCTTCCTGGGGGCTACGAGCAGTACTTC
CDR3 protein: CASTPGLPGGYEQYF

clone size: few
D gene: .
V gene: TRBV6-5
J gene: TRBJ2-1
CDR3 length: 14
CDR3 DNA: TGTGCCAGCAGTTACTCCGGTGTGATAATACAGCAGTTCTTC
CDR3 protein: CASSYSGVIIQQFF

clone size: .
D gene: TRBD2
V gene: TRBV20-1
J gene: TRBJ2-5
CDR3 length: 19
CDR3 DNA: TGCAGTGCTAGAGATATGGGGGCTAGCGGGGGCCCCGGGGAAGAGACCCAGTACTTC
CDR3 protein: CSARDMGASGGPGEETQYF

clone size: .
D gene: .
V gene: TRBV19
J gene: TRBJ2-3
CDR3 length: 14
CDR3 DNA: TGTGCCAGTAGTATAAAGCAGAGCACAGATACGCAGTATTTT
CDR3 protein: CASSIKQSTDTQYF

clone size: few
D gene: .
V gene: TRBV4-3
J gene: TRBJ2-5
CDR3 length: 15
CDR3 DNA: TGCGCCAGCAGCCGACAAGCCGGGGTTCAAGAGACCCAGTACTTC
CDR3 protein: CASSRQAGVQETQYF

clone size: many
D gene: .
V gene: TRBV24-1
J gene: TRBJ1-2
CDR3 length: 16
CDR3 DNA: TGTGCCACCAGTGAAGACGACAGGACTGGGAGCTATGGCTACACCTTC
CDR3 protein: CATSEDDRTGSYGYTF

clone size: .
D gene: .
V gene: TRBV10-3
J gene: TRBJ1-6
CDR3 length: 14
CDR3 DNA: TGTGCCATCAGTGAGTCGGGGTCTGATTCACCCCTCCACTTT
CDR3 protein: CAISESGSDSPLHF

clone size: many
D gene: TRBD1
V gene: TRBV29-1
J gene: TRBJ2-5
CDR3 length: 13
CDR3 DNA: TGCAGCGTTGATCGACAGGGGGAAGAGACCCAGTACTTC
CDR3 protein: CSVDRQGEETQYF

clone size: few
D gene: .
V gene: TRBV20-1
J gene: TRBJ2-1
CDR3 length: 15
CDR3 DNA: TGCAGTGCTAGAGCCCACAGGGTTTCCTACAATGAGCAGTTCTTC
CDR3 protein: CSARAHRVSYNEQFF

clone size: .
D gene: .
V gene: TRBV24-1
J gene: TRBJ2-1
CDR3 length: 15
CDR3 DNA: TGTGCCACCAGTCAGTCCATACCCGCCTACAATGAGCAGTTCTTC
CDR3 protein: CATSQSIPAYNEQFF

clone size: .
D gene: .
V gene: TRBV28
J gene: TRBJ2-3
CDR3 length: 15
CDR3 DNA: TGTGCCAGCTTAGACAGTTATTATAGCACAGATACGCAGTATTTT
CDR3 protein: CASLDSYYSTDTQYF

clone size: few
D gene: TRBD2
V gene: TRBV10-3
J gene: TRBJ2-3
CDR3 length: 15
CDR3 DNA: TGTGCCATCAGTGAGTTAAGCGGGAGTGCCGATACGCAGTATTTT
CDR3 protein: CAISELSGSADTQYF

clone size: many
D gene: .
V gene: TRBV12-3/TRBV12-4
J gene: TRBJ2-7
CDR3 length: 12
CDR3 DNA: TGTGCCAGCAGTTCCAGGGTCTACGAGCAGTACTTC
CDR3 protein: CASSSRVYEQYF

clone size: .
D gene: TRBD2
V gene: TRBV7-2
J gene: TRBJ2-7
CDR3 length: 11
CDR3 DNA: TGTGCCAGCAGCCGCGGGAGAGAGCAGTACTTC
CDR3 protein: CASSRGREQYF

clone size: .
D gene: .
V gene: TRBV10-3
J gene: TRBJ2-3
CDR3 length: 13
CDR3 DNA: TGTGCCATCAGGCAGGCGCCCACAGATACGCAGTATTTT
CDR3 protein: CAIRQAPTDTQYF

clone size: few
D gene: .
V gene: TRBV15
J gene: TRBJ2-5
CDR3 length: 13
CDR3 DNA: TGTGCCACCAGCAGAGATTCCTGGGAGACCCAGTACTTC
CDR3 protein: CATSRDSWETQYF

clone size: .
D gene: TRBD1
V gene: TRBV7-9
J gene: TRBJ2-1
CDR3 length: 13
CDR3 DNA: TGTGCCAGCAGCCTCAGGGGGCACAATGAGCAGTTCTTC
CDR3 protein: CASSLRGHNEQFF

clone size: few
D gene: .
V gene: TRBV7-9
J gene: TRBJ1-1
CDR3 length: 14
CDR3 DNA: TGTGCCAGCAGCTTAGTTCGCAGCCACACTGAAGCTTTCTTT
CDR3 protein: CASSLVRSHTEAFF

clone size: .
D gene: .
V gene: TRBV11-2
J gene: TRBJ2-5
CDR3 length: 15
CDR3 DNA: TGTGCCAGCAGCTTAAGAGGTAGTCCCAAAGAGACCCAGTACTTC
CDR3 protein: CASSLRGSPKETQYF

clone size: .
D gene: .
V gene: TRBV20-1
J gene: TRBJ2-4
CDR3 length: 15
CDR3 DNA: TGCAGTGCTAGGTTGGGCAGGGCAGCCAAAAACATTCAGTACTTC
CDR3 protein: CSARLGRAAKNIQYF

clone size: .
D gene: TRBD2
V gene: TRBV7-2
J gene: TRBJ2-1
CDR3 length: 15
CDR3 DNA: TGTGCCAGCAGCATGGGACTAGCGGGAGGAAATGAGCAGTTCTTC
CDR3 protein: CASSMGLAGGNEQFF

clone size: few
D gene: .
V gene: TRBV10-3
J gene: TRBJ2-1
CDR3 length: 13
CDR3 DNA: TGTGCCATCAGTGTTTTCCTCTACAATGAGCAGTTCTTC
CDR3 protein: CAISVFLYNEQFF

clone size: .
D gene: .
V gene: TRBV7-6
J gene: TRBJ2-7
CDR3 length: 13
CDR3 DNA: TGTGCCAGCAGCCCTCGGAGGGGTATCGAGCAGTACTTC
CDR3 protein: CASSPRRGIEQYF

clone size: .
D gene: TRBD2
V gene: TRBV28
J gene: TRBJ2-2
CDR3 length: 15
CDR3 DNA: TGTGCCAGCAGTCTCGGAGCGGGGCGCGACGGGGAGCTGTTTTTT
CDR3 protein: CASSLGAGRDGELFF

clone size: .
D gene: .
V gene: TRBV11-2
J gene: TRBJ1-5
CDR3 length: 13
CDR3 DNA: TGTGCCAGCAGCTTCGTGCCTAATCAGCCCCAGCATTTT
CDR3 protein: CASSFVPNQPQHF

clone size: .
D gene: TRBD2
V gene: TRBV5-1
J gene: TRBJ2-3
CDR3 length: 15
CDR3 DNA: TGCGCCAGCAGCAAGGTCGGGAGGAGCACAGATACGCAGTATTTT
CDR3 protein: CASSKVGRSTDTQYF

clone size: few
D gene: .
V gene: TRBV12-3/TRBV12-4
J gene: TRBJ1-3
CDR3 length: 16
CDR3 DNA: TGTGCCAGCAGTACCAGGACAGCCTTCTCTGGAAACACCATATATTTT
CDR3 protein: CASSTRTAFSGNTIYF

clone size: .
D gene: TRBD1
V gene: TRBV24-1
J gene: TRBJ1-2
CDR3 length: 13
CDR3 DNA: TGTGCCACCAGGGACAGGGGGGACTATGGCTACACCTTC
CDR3 protein: CATRDRGDYGYTF

clone size: few
D gene: .
V gene: TRBV5-1
J gene: TRBJ2-1
CDR3 length: 14
CDR3 DNA: TGCGCCAGCTTTCTAACCGGGGAGTACAATGAGCAGTTCTTC
CDR3 protein: CASFLTGEYNEQFF

clone size: .
D gene: TRBD1
V gene: TRBV24-1
J gene: TRBJ2-1
CDR3 length: 13
CDR3 DNA: TGTGCCACCAGTGATTGGGGACAGGGTACGCAGTTCTTC
CDR3 protein: CATSDWGQGTQFF

clone size: .
D gene: .
V gene: TRBV18
J gene: TRBJ2-1
CDR3 length: 14
CDR3 DNA: TGTGCCAGCTCCGAATGGGTGTCTTACAATGAGCAGTTCTTC
CDR3 protein: CASSEWVSYNEQFF

clone size: .
D gene: .
V gene: TRBV5-1
J gene: TRBJ1-6
CDR3 length: 14
CDR3 DNA: TGCGCCAGCAGCTTCACAGGGAATAATTCACCCCTCCACTTT
CDR3 protein: CASSFTGNNSPLHF

clone size: .
D gene: .
V gene: TRBV30
J gene: TRBJ2-3
CDR3 length: 13
CDR3 DNA: TGTGCCTGGAGTGGGCCTCGCACAGATACGCAGTATTTT
CDR3 protein: CAWSGPRTDTQYF